A single T cell receptor beta chain is shown here with its context. At one of its ends the junction is not consistent with the germline gene, which may arise from a read error. Germline V lookup: CDR1 MNHEY, CDR2 SMNVEV (reference sequence). This CDR3 region has 13 residues. The record originates from a study of OX40 agonist ivuxolimab in advanced cancers. Clones were sequenced by immunoSEQ multiplex PCR, and TCRdb holds only the in-frame ones, with some missing. The sample shows approximately 26,000 clones, roughly 87% of them seen only once. The starting material was CD4+ or CD8+ T cells sorted from blood, obtained in a trial of the OX40 agonist ivuxolimab. The chain uses TRBV27 and TRBJ1-2, with unresolved D. The clonotype originates from an adult with an advanced solid tumor such as melanoma, head and neck, liver or kidney cancer. As DNA, the CDR3 is TGTGCCACCAGTTTTAGTCACGGCTATGGCTACACCTTC. Translating gives CATSFSHGYGYTF.